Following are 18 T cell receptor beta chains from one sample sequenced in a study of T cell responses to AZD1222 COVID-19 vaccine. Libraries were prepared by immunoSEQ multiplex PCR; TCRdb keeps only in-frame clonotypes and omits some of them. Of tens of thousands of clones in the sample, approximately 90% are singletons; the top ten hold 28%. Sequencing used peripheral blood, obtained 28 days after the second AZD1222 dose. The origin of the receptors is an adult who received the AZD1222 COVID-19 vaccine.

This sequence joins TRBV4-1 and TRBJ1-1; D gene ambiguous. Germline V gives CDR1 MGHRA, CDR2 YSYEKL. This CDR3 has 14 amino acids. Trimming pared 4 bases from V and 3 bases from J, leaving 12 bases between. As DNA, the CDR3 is TGCGCCAGCAGCCCCCCGGACGTACACACTGAAGCTTTCTTT. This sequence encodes CASSPPDVHTEAFF.

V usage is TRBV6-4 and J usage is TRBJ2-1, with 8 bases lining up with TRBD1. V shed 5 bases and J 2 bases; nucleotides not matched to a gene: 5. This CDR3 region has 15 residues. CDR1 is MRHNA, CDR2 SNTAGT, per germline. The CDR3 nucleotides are TGTGCCAGCAGTCCGGACAGGGCGACCTACAATGAGCAGTTCTTC. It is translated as CASSPDRATYNEQFF.

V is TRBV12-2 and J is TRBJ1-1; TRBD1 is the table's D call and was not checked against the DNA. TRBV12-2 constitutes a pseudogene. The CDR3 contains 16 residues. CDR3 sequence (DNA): TGTGCAAGTCGCTCCCCACCGACAGGAGTGAACACTGAAGCTTTCTTT. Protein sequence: CASRSPPTGVNTEAFF.

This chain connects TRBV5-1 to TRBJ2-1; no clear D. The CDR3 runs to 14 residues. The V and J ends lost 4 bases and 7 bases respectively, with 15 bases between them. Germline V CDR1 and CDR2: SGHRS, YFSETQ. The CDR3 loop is CASSPNPSVNEQFF. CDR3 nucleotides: TGCGCCAGCAGCCCTAACCCTTCAGTAAATGAGCAGTTCTTC. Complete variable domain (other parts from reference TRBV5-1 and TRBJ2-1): KAGVTQTPRYLIKTRGQQVTLSCSPISGHRSVSWYQQTPGQGLQFLFEYFSETQRNKGNFPGRFSGRQFSNSRSEMNVSTLELGDSALYLCASSPNPSVNEQFFGPGTRLTVL.

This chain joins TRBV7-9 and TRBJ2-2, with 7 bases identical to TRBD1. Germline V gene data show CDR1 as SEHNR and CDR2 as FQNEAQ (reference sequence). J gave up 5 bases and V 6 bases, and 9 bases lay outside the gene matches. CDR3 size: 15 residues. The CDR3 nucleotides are TGTGCCAGCAGTCAGGGACAGTTCGTGACCGGGGAGCTGTTTTTT. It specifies CASSQGQFVTGELFF. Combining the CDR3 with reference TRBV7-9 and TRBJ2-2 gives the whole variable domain DTGVSQNPRHKITKRGQNVTFRCDPISEHNRLYWYRQTLGQGPEFLTYFQNEAQLEKSRLLSDRFSAERPKGSFSTLEIQRTEQGDSAMYLCASSQGQFVTGELFFGEGSRLTVL.

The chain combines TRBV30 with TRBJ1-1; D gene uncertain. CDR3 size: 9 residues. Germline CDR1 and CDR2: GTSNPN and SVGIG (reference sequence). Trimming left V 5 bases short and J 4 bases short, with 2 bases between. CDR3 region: CAWGTEAFF. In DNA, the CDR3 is TGTGCCTGGGGCACTGAAGCTTTCTTT. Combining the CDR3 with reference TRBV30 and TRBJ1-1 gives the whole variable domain SQTIHQWPATLVQPVGSPLSLECTVEGTSNPNLYWYRQAAGRGLQLLFYSVGIGQISSEVPQNLSASRPQDRQFILSSKKLLLSDSGFYLCAWGTEAFFGQGTRLTVV.

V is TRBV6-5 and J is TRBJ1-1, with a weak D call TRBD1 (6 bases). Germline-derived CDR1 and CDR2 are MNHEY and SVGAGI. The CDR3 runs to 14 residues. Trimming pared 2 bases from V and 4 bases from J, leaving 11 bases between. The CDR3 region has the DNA TGTGCCAGCAGTTACCAAGGGGGAGGCACTGAAGCTTTCTTT. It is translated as CASSYQGGGTEAFF.

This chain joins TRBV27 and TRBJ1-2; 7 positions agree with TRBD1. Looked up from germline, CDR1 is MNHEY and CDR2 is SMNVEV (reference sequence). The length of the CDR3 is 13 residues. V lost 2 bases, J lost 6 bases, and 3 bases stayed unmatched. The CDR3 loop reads CASSLRGQNGYTF. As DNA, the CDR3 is TGTGCCAGCAGTTTACGGGGACAGAATGGCTACACCTTC.

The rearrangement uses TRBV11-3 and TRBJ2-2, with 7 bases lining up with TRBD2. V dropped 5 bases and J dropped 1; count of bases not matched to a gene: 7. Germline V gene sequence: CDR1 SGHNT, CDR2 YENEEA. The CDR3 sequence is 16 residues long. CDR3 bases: TGTGCCAGCAGCCCAGCGGAGCGGGGGAACACCGGGGAGCTGTTTTTT. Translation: CASSPAERGNTGELFF.

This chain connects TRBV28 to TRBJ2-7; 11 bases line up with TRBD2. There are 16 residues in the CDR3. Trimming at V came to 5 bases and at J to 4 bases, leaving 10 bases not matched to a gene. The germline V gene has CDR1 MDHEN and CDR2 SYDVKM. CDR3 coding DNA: TGTGCCAGCAGTGCCACTAGCGGGAGAAGGTATTACGAGCAGTACTTC. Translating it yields CASSATSGRRYYEQYF.

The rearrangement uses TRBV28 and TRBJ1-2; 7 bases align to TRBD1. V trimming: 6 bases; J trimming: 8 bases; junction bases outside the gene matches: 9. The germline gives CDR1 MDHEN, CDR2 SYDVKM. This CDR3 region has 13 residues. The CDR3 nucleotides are TGTGCCAGCAGCCACGGGACAGTCATAGGCTACACCTTC. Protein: CASSHGTVIGYTF.

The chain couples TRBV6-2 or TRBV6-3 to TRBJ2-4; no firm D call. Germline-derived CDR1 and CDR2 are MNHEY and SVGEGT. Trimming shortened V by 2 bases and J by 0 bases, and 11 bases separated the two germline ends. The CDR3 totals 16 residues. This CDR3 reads CASSYPGSLAKNIQYF. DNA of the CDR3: TGTGCCAGCAGTTACCCCGGTTCTCTAGCCAAAAACATTCAGTACTTC.

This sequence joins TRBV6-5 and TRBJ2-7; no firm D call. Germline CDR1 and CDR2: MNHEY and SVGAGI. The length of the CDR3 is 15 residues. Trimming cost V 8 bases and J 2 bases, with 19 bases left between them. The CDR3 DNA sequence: TGTGCCAGCCTCTCTCCCCAGGTTGCCCCCTACGAGCAGTACTTC. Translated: CASLSPQVAPYEQYF.

CDR3 sequence reads: CASSLGTGAQETQYF. The CDR3 DNA reads TGTGCCAGCAGCTTGGGGACAGGAGCTCAAGAGACCCAGTACTTC. The genes are TRBV5-4 and TRBJ2-5, with TRBD1 identical over 7 bases. Per germline, CDR1 SGHNT and CDR2 YYREEE (reference sequence). V shed 0 bases and J 2 bases; nucleotides not matched to a gene: 4. This CDR3 has 15 amino acids.

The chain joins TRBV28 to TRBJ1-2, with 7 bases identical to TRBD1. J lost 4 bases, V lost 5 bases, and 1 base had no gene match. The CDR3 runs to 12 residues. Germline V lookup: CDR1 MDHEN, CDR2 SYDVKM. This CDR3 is CASSRQGYGYTF. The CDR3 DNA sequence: TGTGCCAGCAGTCGACAGGGCTATGGCTACACCTTC.

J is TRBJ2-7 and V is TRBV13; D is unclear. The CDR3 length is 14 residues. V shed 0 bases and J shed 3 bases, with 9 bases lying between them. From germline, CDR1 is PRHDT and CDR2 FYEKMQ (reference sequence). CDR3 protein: CASSLGSPNYEQYF. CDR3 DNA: TGTGCCAGCAGCTTAGGCAGCCCTAACTACGAGCAGTACTTC.

Here the CDR3 DNA reads TGCGCCAGCAGCGGGGTAGCGGGAGGCTCCTACGAGCAGTACTTC. Translating it yields CASSGVAGGSYEQYF. V is TRBV5-1 and J is TRBJ2-7; the match to TRBD2 covers 10 bases. The V and J ends lost 4 bases and 0 bases, in that order; junction bases with no gene match: 4. CDR3 length: 15 residues. Germline CDR1 and CDR2: SGHRS and YFSETQ.

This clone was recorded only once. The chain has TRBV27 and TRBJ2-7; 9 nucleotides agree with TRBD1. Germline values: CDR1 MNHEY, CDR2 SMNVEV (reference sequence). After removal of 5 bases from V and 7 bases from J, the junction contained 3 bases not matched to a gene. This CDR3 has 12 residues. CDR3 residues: CASSPTGGEQYF. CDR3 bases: TGTGCCAGCAGTCCGACAGGGGGGGAGCAGTACTTC.